This T cell receptor (beta chain) was observed in a study of T cells in Graves' hyperthyroidism and ophthalmopathy. Study observations and caveats: Ophthalmopathy, as predicted by the model, came a median roughly 6.3 months after the prediction.

A NOSPECS grade of at least 4, a Clinical Activity Score of at least 3 and duration under 3 months were recorded in ophthalmopathy patients. What was amplified from RNA transcripts were TCR beta CDR3 regions. The HTBI primer set was used in a first-round RT-PCR of the TCR CDR3. One entry per CDR3 protein results from TCRdb running MiXCR on the multiplex PCR reads. The sample has more than 300,000 distinct CDR3 sequences, under 20% seen once. Of note for this clonotype: Its antigen is not known.

This CDR3 is built from 13 residues. Per the germline V gene, CDR1 is DFQATT and CDR2 is SNEGSKA (reference sequence). Trimming took 6 bases from V and 4 from J, leaving 16 bases between them. Sequenced: blood. The clonotype comes from a man aged 18 to 30 with Graves' ophthalmopathy. This rearrangement joins TRBV20-1 to TRBJ2-7; D gene unclear. CDR3 amino acids: CSARTVGGYEQYF. In nucleotides, the CDR3 is TGCAGTGCGAGGACGGTGGGCGGATACGAGCAGTACTTC.